The TCR beta chain described here comes from a study of graft-versus-host responses after intestinal transplantation. Trimming shortened V by 3 bases and J by 5 bases, and 8 bases separated the two germline ends. The CDR3 consists of 12 residues. The germline CDR1 and CDR2 sequences are SGDLS and YYNGEE. Libraries were prepared by immunoSEQ multiplex PCR; TCRdb keeps only in-frame clonotypes and omits some of them. Counted here are tens of thousands of clones, around 96% occurring once; the ten biggest clones make up about 0.72%. The sequenced sample was PBMCs, obtained 16 days after intestinal transplant. This clonotype was obtained from a human patient who received an intestinal transplant, so some T cells may come from the graft donor. The rearrangement uses TRBV9 and TRBJ1-1; TRBD1 is a possible D gene (6 bases). As DNA, the CDR3 is TGTGCCAGCAGCGGTCAGGGGACTGAAGCTTTCTTT. Translating it yields CASSGQGTEAFF.